A selection of T cell receptor beta chains follows, all from one sample in a study of blood T cell repertoires in COVID-19. The table came from immunoSEQ multiplex PCR; TCRdb's copy has only in-frame clones and leaves some out. The sample has around 220,000 clones; roughly 80% are singletons. The sample consisted of peripheral blood. The receptors derive from an elderly woman with acute or convalescent COVID-19. Both conserved end residues are part of each CDR3. Each record gives: clone size, V gene, CDR3 protein. Not all rows give a size; the values are once, few, many and, for expanded clones, a class.

.	TRBV6-5	CASSLTGTSVTDTQYF
.	TRBV5-1	CASSSAGTGGDEQYF
.	TRBV6-2/TRBV6-3	CASSPDRGGYNEQFF
.	TRBV6-5	CASSYLTGNTEAFF
.	TRBV11-3	CASSLEGRGKTDTQYF
.	TRBV6-2/TRBV6-3	CASSSTGGYNEQFF
.	TRBV4-1	CASSQDPYGYTF
.	TRBV28	CASSSPSASSYNEQFF
.	TRBV7-9	CASSFSGETQYF
.	TRBV4-2	CASSQVTGDEAFF
.	TRBV20-1	CSANDRANTGELFF
.	TRBV2	CASQGEETQYF
once	TRBV30	CAWSVSGTDTQYF
.	TRBV21-1	CASTHPRTGSYEQYF
once	TRBV7-6	CASSLRQGLPQDTEAFF
once	TRBV6-2/TRBV6-3	CASSYPQAGKDETQYF
.	TRBV7-3	CASSRGKNTEAFF
.	TRBV9	CASSLTGSGNTIYF
.	TRBV30	CAWMEDRIPVNTEAFF
few	TRBV6-4	CASSRDREDYGYTF
.	TRBV6-6	CASSRTGALQGANEKLFF
.	TRBV5-1	CASSLETGPQYF
.	TRBV7-9	CASSIGGSAYNEQFF
.	TRBV18	CASSPGRQGTGYGYTF
.	TRBV3-1/TRBV3-2	CASSQDLQGKQETQYF
.	TRBV7-9	CASSLGAGADNSPLHF
.	TRBV7-6	CASSLRTGDYGYTF
.	TRBV7-9	CASSPNSPATGLAGELFF
few	TRBV19	CASKLSNQPQHF
.	TRBV28	CASSPPGEGYGYTF
.	TRBV4-3	CASSQAADSYGYTF
.	TRBV7-3	CASSSAGAQETQYF
.	TRBV19	CASNPDRDGYGYTF
once	TRBV27	CASSLYKSNQPQHF
few	TRBV19	CASSIRGETQYF
once	TRBV14	CASSQVSGWNEQFF
.	TRBV6-6	CASSPFYTGGAGQPQHF
.	TRBV19	CASSMGDRSYSPLHF
.	TRBV30	CAWSMGALNGNTIYF